This is a list of T cell receptor beta chains from one sample in a study of cytomegalovirus exposure and HLA in healthy donors. Sequenced by immunoSEQ multiplex PCR; TCRdb stores in-frame clones only, minus some. Of 150,000 to 200,000 clones listed, roughly 80% are singletons. The sequencing sample was made of PBMCs. These TCRs come from a woman aged 18-35 years in good health and CMV-seropositive. Each CDR3 is given with its conserved first and last residue. The D gene is left open where the match is weak. A clone size is listed for some rows: how often the clone was seen (once, few, many), or a class if it is expanded.

>TRBJ2-3|TRBD2|TRBV5-4|.
TGTGCCAGCAGCTTGGGAGCGGGGAGCACAGATACGCAGTATTTT
CASSLGAGSTDTQYF
>TRBJ2-1|.|TRBV4-3|.
TGCGCCAGCAGCCAAGTGAGAGGAGCAGAACAGGCCTCCTACAATGAGCAGTTCTTC
CASSQVRGAEQASYNEQFF
>TRBJ1-5|TRBD1|TRBV19|.
TGTGCCAGTAGTATAGTGTGGGGACAGGGGGCGCGGCCCCAGCATTTT
CASSIVWGQGARPQHF
>TRBJ2-3|.|TRBV11-2|.
TGTGCCAGCAGCTTACCGGTTGGAGATACGCAGTATTTT
CASSLPVGDTQYF
>TRBJ1-2|.|TRBV5-5|.
TGTGCCAGCATCCCGACGGCGGAGCCCTATGGCTACACCTTC
CASIPTAEPYGYTF
>TRBJ2-3|TRBD1|TRBV27|.
TGTGCCAGCAGTTTAAAGCCCTCCCCCTGGACAGGGGGCGCAGATACGCAGTATTTT
CASSLKPSPWTGGADTQYF
>TRBJ2-7|TRBD2|TRBV15|.
TGTGCCACCAGCAGAGATTTAGCGGGGGGCCTTCAGCAGTACTTC
CATSRDLAGGLQQYF
>TRBJ2-5|TRBD1|TRBV10-3|.
TGTGCCTCCGGGACAGGGATCCAAGAGACCCAGTACTTC
CASGTGIQETQYF
>TRBJ1-1|.|TRBV25-1|.
TGTGCCAGCAGTGAATCCCAGGTGAACACTGAAGCTTTCTTT
CASSESQVNTEAFF
>TRBJ1-1|TRBD1|TRBV7-9|.
TGTGCCAGCAGCCCCTTACCAGGGGGCCCATGGGACACTGAAGCTTTCTTT
CASSPLPGGPWDTEAFF
>TRBJ1-2|.|TRBV19|few
TGTGCCAGTAGTATCAGTCAGGGAGGTGGCTATGGCTACACCTTC
CASSISQGGGYGYTF
>TRBJ2-7|.|TRBV7-2|.
TGTGCCAGCAGCCTTCGTCCCCTCCGGGTAGACGAGCAGTACTTC
CASSLRPLRVDEQYF
>TRBJ2-1|.|TRBV2|.
TGTGCCAGCATAGTCGGGCGGGGGCCGGATGAGCAGTTCTTC
CASIVGRGPDEQFF
>TRBJ1-1|.|TRBV5-1|.
TGCGCCAGCAGCTTGGTCGTACGTGCGGATTACACTGAAGCTTTCTTT
CASSLVVRADYTEAFF
>TRBJ1-5|.|TRBV2|.
TGTGCCAGCAGCGGACAGTACAATCAGCCCCAGCATTTT
CASSGQYNQPQHF
>TRBJ2-1|TRBD2|TRBV9|once
TGTGCCAGCAGTCCTTATAGCGGGGGGGCCAGTGAGCAGTTCTTC
CASSPYSGGASEQFF
>TRBJ2-1|TRBD2|TRBV7-3|.
TGTGCCAGCAGCTTACGCCCGAGCGGGGGGGCCTACAATGAGCAGTTCTTC
CASSLRPSGGAYNEQFF
>TRBJ2-7|TRBD2|TRBV7-2|once
TGTGCCAGCAGCTTAGGTGGGCGGGGGGGCCCTTACGAGCAGTACTTC
CASSLGGRGGPYEQYF
>TRBJ2-7|TRBD1|TRBV7-8|.
TGTGCCAGCAGCTTAGGGACAGGGTTCGACGAGCAGTACTTC
CASSLGTGFDEQYF
>TRBJ2-7|.|TRBV6-1|.
TGTGCCAGCAGTGAATGGACTAAGGGACGGATAGACTACGAGCAGTACTTC
CASSEWTKGRIDYEQYF
>TRBJ1-1|.|TRBV29-1|.
TGCAGCGTTGACGAGGTCATGAACACTGAAGCTTTCTTT
CSVDEVMNTEAFF
>TRBJ1-1|TRBD1|TRBV5-1|once
TGCGCCAGCAGCTTGGAAGGGACAGCGAACACTGAAGCTTTCTTT
CASSLEGTANTEAFF
>TRBJ1-3|.|TRBV1|.
TGCACCAGCAGCCAGGTTGCGGCCGATGGAAACACCATATATTTT
CTSSQVAADGNTIYF
>TRBJ2-7|TRBD2|TRBV29-1|.
TGCAGCGTTGTAGCGGGGGTCGAGCAGTACTTC
CSVVAGVEQYF
>TRBJ1-1|.|TRBV6-1|.
TGTGCCAGCAGAGTACAGGGACGTCAAGGCACTGAAGCTTTCTTT
CASRVQGRQGTEAFF
>TRBJ1-1|.|TRBV4-2|.
TGTGCCAGCAGCCAAGACCCCCCTGGACAGATTATGAACACTGAAGCTTTCTTT
CASSQDPPGQIMNTEAFF
>TRBJ1-2|.|TRBV6-1|.
TGTGCCAGCAGTGAACAGACAGGATCCTATGGCTACACCTTC
CASSEQTGSYGYTF
>TRBJ2-2|TRBD2|TRBV9|.
TGTGCCAGCAGCGATCGAGGGGAGTCAGCACTAGCGGGGTTTGTTACCGGGGAGCTGTTTTTT
CASSDRGESALAGFVTGELFF
>TRBJ1-4|.|TRBV30|.
TGTGCCTGGAGTCCCCCAGGGGAGTTGAATGAAAAACTGTTTTTT
CAWSPPGELNEKLFF
>TRBJ1-1|.|TRBV4-2|.
TGTGCCAGCAGCCCCGGGAGGGCGGGGAACACTGAAGCTTTCTTT
CASSPGRAGNTEAFF
>TRBJ2-7|TRBD1|TRBV14|.
TGTGCCAGCAGCCCTTATAAGGGACAGGGAAGGGGCTACGAGCAGTACTTC
CASSPYKGQGRGYEQYF
>TRBJ1-5|.|TRBV4-1|.
TGCGCCAGCAGTCAAACCGCTCAGGGCAATCAGCCCCAGCATTTT
CASSQTAQGNQPQHF
>TRBJ2-7|.|TRBV7-2|.
TGTGCCAGCAGCTTAGGTGGGGGGTTATACGAGCAGTACTTC
CASSLGGGLYEQYF
>TRBJ2-7|TRBD2|TRBV10-3|.
TGTGCCTTCGACGTGGCGGGGGGCAGAACCTACGAGCAGTACTTC
CAFDVAGGRTYEQYF
>TRBJ1-1|TRBD1|TRBV7-2|.
TGTGCCAGCAGCTTTTATAGGCCCGGGACAGACGAAGCTTTCTTT
CASSFYRPGTDEAFF
>TRBJ1-2|TRBD1|TRBV28|.
TGTGCCAGCATCTTACCGGGACAGGGTGTCGATGGCTACACCTTC
CASILPGQGVDGYTF
>TRBJ2-3|.|TRBV6-5|.
TGTGCCAGCACTAAGACCAGCGGCGCGTCAGATACGCAGTATTTT
CASTKTSGASDTQYF
>TRBJ2-7|TRBD1|TRBV7-9|.
TGTGCCAGCAGCCCCGGGACAGGAGACAACTACGAGCAGTACTTC
CASSPGTGDNYEQYF
>TRBJ1-6|TRBD1|TRBV14|.
TGTGCCAGCAGGTCGAACAGGGACAGCTCCTATAATTCACCCCTCCACTTT
CASRSNRDSSYNSPLHF
>TRBJ2-7|TRBD1|TRBV5-6|.
TGTGCCAGCAGCTTGGCCGGGACAGGGAGGAACGAGCAGTACTTC
CASSLAGTGRNEQYF
>TRBJ1-1|.|TRBV7-8|.
TGTGCCAGCAGCTTAGAGGGAGTGAACACTGAAGCTTTCTTT
CASSLEGVNTEAFF
>TRBJ2-7|.|TRBV30|.
TGTGCCTGGAGTGTAAGGGGCGAGGAGCAGTACTTC
CAWSVRGEEQYF
>TRBJ1-1|.|TRBV7-9|once
TGTGCCAGCAGCAATCCAGGGTCCACTGAAGCTTTCTTT
CASSNPGSTEAFF
>TRBJ1-2|.|TRBV30|.
TGTGCCTGGAGTGTCCAACAGGCCTCTAACTATGGCTACACCTTC
CAWSVQQASNYGYTF
>TRBJ2-7|TRBD1|TRBV5-6|.
TGTGCCAGCAGCTTGGGACAGGGGTTCGAGCAGTACTTC
CASSLGQGFEQYF
>TRBJ1-1|TRBD1|TRBV18|few
TGTGCCAGCTCACCGGGGACAGGGGGAGAAGCTTTCTTT
CASSPGTGGEAFF
>TRBJ2-3|TRBD2|TRBV9|few
TGTGCCAGCAGCGTACTAGCGGGGCGCACAGATACGCAGTATTTT
CASSVLAGRTDTQYF
>TRBJ2-2|TRBD2|TRBV9|once
TGTGCCAGCAGCCCACTAAGACTAGCGGGGGGCACCGGGGAGCTGTTTTTT
CASSPLRLAGGTGELFF
>TRBJ2-7|.|TRBV11-2|few
TGTGCCAGCAGCTTAGATAATAAGGTTTTGGCGGGGTACTACGAGCAGTACTTC
CASSLDNKVLAGYYEQYF
>TRBJ2-7|.|TRBV5-6|.
TGTGCCAGCAGCTTGGTAGGGGTAGACGAGCAGTACTTC
CASSLVGVDEQYF
>TRBJ1-2|TRBD1|TRBV28|.
TGTGCCAGCAGCCCGACAGGGTTAGAGTATGGCTACACCTTC
CASSPTGLEYGYTF
>TRBJ1-2|.|TRBV7-2|.
TGTGCCAGCAGCTTAGTCGGCCAGGGCTATGGCTACACCTTC
CASSLVGQGYGYTF
>TRBJ1-2|.|TRBV5-4|.
TGTGCCAGCAGCTTGGGGGGCCAGACAGCTAACTATGGCTACACCTTC
CASSLGGQTANYGYTF
>TRBJ2-7|TRBD2|TRBV5-4|.
TGTGCCAGCAGCCCAACTAGCGGGGGGGACTACGAGCAGTACTTC
CASSPTSGGDYEQYF
>TRBJ1-6|.|TRBV19|.
TGTGCCGTTGGCGGATTACAAAATTCACCCCTCCACTTT
CAVGGLQNSPLHF
>TRBJ2-7|.|TRBV5-6|.
TGTGCCAGCAGCCACGCACCCAGGGAGGACGAGCAGTACTTC
CASSHAPREDEQYF
>TRBJ2-7|TRBD2|TRBV27|.
TGTGCCAGCAGTAAGCGGGGGGACTACGAGCAGTACTTC
CASSKRGDYEQYF
>TRBJ2-3|.|TRBV5-4|.
TGTGCCAGCAGCATAGCCTCTAGCACAGATACGCAGTATTTT
CASSIASSTDTQYF
>TRBJ2-1|.|TRBV27|.
TGTGCCAGCAGTGATAAATGGGGACTGGCATACAATGAGCAGTTCTTC
CASSDKWGLAYNEQFF
>TRBJ1-1|TRBD1|TRBV6-5|.
TGTGCCAGCAGTTGGGACAGAGTGAACACTGAAGCTTTCTTT
CASSWDRVNTEAFF